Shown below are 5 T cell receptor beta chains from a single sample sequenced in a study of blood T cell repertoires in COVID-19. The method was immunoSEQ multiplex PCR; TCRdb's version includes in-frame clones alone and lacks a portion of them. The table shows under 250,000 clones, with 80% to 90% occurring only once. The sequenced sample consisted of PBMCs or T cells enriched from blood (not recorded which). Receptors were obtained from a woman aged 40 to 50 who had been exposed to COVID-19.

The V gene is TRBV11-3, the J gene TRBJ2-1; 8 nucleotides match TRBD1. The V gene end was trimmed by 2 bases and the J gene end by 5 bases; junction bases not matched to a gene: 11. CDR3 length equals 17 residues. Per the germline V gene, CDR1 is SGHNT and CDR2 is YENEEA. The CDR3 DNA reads TGTGCCAGCAGCTTACCATCCGGGACAGGACCCAACAATGAGCAGTTCTTC. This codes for CASSLPSGTGPNNEQFF. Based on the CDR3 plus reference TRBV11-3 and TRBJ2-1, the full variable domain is EAGVVQSPRYKIIEKKQPVAFWCNPISGHNTLYWYLQNLGQGPELLIRYENEEAVDDSQLPKDRFSAERLKGVDSTLKIQPAELGDSAVYLCASSLPSGTGPNNEQFFGPGTRLTVL.

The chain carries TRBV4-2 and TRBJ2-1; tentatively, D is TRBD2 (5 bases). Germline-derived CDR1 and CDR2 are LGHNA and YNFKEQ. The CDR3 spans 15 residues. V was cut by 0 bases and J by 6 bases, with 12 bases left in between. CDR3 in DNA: TGTGCCAGCAGCCAAGATCTACTAGTACTCAATGAGCAGTTCTTC. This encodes CASSQDLLVLNEQFF.

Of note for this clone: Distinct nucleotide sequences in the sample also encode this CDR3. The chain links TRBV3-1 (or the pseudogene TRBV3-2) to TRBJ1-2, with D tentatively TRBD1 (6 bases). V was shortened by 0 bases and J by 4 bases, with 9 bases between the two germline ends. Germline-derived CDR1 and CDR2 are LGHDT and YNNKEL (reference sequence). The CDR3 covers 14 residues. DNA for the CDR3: TGTGCCAGCAGCCAAGATCAAGGGGGCTATGGCTACACCTTC. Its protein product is CASSQDQGGYGYTF.

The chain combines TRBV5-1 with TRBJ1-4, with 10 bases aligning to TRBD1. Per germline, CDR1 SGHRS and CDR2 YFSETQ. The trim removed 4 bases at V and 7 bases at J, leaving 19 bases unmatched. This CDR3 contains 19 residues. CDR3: CASSRNPGQGRTLAEKLFF. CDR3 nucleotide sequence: TGCGCCAGCAGCAGGAACCCGGGACAGGGGCGTACCTTAGCTGAAAAACTGTTTTTT. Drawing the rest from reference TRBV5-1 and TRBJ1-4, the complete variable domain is KAGVTQTPRYLIKTRGQQVTLSCSPISGHRSVSWYQQTPGQGLQFLFEYFSETQRNKGNFPGRFSGRQFSNSRSEMNVSTLELGDSALYLCASSRNPGQGRTLAEKLFFGSGTQLSVL.

The CDR3 loop reads CASSWTSGNEQFF. CDR3 nucleotides: TGTGCCAGCAGCTGGACTAGCGGCAATGAGCAGTTCTTC. This chain uses TRBV7-2 with TRBJ2-1; 10 nucleotides agree with TRBD2. The germline V gene encodes CDR1 SGHTA and CDR2 FQGNSA. The CDR3 has 13 residues. The ends lost 4 bases at V and 6 bases at J; junction bases unmatched: 0.